This T cell receptor (beta chain) originates from a study of OX40 agonist ivuxolimab in advanced cancers. Germline V lookup: CDR1 LNHDA, CDR2 SQIVND (reference sequence). V was clipped by 5 bases and J by 2 bases, with 10 bases between them. The CDR3 is 13 amino acids. Only in-frame clones appear in the TCRdb table, and some are missing; sequencing was by immunoSEQ multiplex PCR. In the table there are approximately 49,000 clones, about 85% of which are singletons. Remarks on this clone: Being one base from a much bigger clone, this may be a read error. This same CDR3 is encoded by further DNA sequences in the sample.

Autoimmune disease history or systemic immunosuppression led to patient exclusion. The sequencing here drew on CD4+ or CD8+ T cells sorted from blood, taken in a trial of the OX40 agonist ivuxolimab. The V call is TRBV19, the J call TRBJ2-7; D gene ambiguous. The TCR comes from an adult with an advanced solid tumor such as melanoma, head and neck, liver or kidney cancer. In nucleotides, the CDR3 is TGTGCCAGTAGTTCCGACGGAGCCTACGAGCAGTACTTC. Its protein product is CASSSDGAYEQYF.